The next 13 T cell receptor beta chains were all read from a single sample in a study of blood T cell repertoires in COVID-19. This table comes from immunoSEQ multiplex PCR, and its TCRdb copy is limited to in-frame clones, with some not included. The data contain 150,000 to 200,000 clones, 80% of them singletons. The material sequenced was PBMCs or T cells enriched from blood (not recorded which). These receptors all come from a man in his forties or fifties who had recovered from COVID-19.

This clone was observed a handful of times. The J gene is TRBJ2-2, the V gene TRBV10-1; maybe TRBD2 (6 bases). CDR3 length equals 12 residues. Per germline, CDR1 WNHNN and CDR2 SYGVQD (reference sequence). The germline V and J ends were trimmed by 8 bases and 6 bases, with 10 bases remaining between them. The CDR3 bases are TGCGCCAGCCGGGGGAATTCCGGGGAGCTGTTTTTT. This sequence encodes CASRGNSGELFF.

The chain uses TRBV3-1 (or the pseudogene TRBV3-2) and TRBJ1-5; 7 bases line up with TRBD1. Germline-derived CDR1 and CDR2 are LGHDT and YNNKEL (reference sequence). This CDR3 spans 15 amino acids. V dropped 4 bases and J dropped 6; count of bases not matched to a gene: 9. CDR3 region: CASSLPQGFSQPQHF. CDR3 nucleotide sequence: TGTGCCAGCAGCCTCCCACAGGGGTTTAGTCAGCCCCAGCATTTT.

The chain is built from TRBV7-3 and TRBJ1-2; 9 bases map to TRBD1. V was clipped by 4 bases and J by 5 bases; unmatched bases: 11. The CDR3 contains 16 residues. Looked up from germline, CDR1 is SGHTA and CDR2 is FQGTGA. CDR3 in amino acids: CASSSPPQGARYGYTF. The CDR3 DNA sequence: TGTGCCAGCAGCTCGCCTCCACAGGGGGCGAGGTATGGCTACACCTTC.

This chain links TRBV30 with TRBJ1-2; 9 bases are a match to TRBD1. Germline-derived CDR1 and CDR2 are GTSNPN and SVGIG (reference sequence). The junction had 10 bases not matched to a gene; V was cut back by 1 base and J by 7 bases. This CDR3 spans 15 amino acids. The CDR3 nucleotides are TGTGCCTGGAGTGCCCGGGACAGGGTAAGGAGTGGCTACACCTTC. Protein product: CAWSARDRVRSGYTF.

The CDR3 DNA sequence: TGTGCCTACTCAGGGGCGGATAATTCACCCCTCCACTTT. The encoded protein is CAYSGADNSPLHF. The chain recombines TRBV30 with TRBJ1-6; maybe TRBD1 (6 bases). Germline assignment: CDR1 GTSNPN and CDR2 SVGIG (reference sequence). The germline V and J ends were trimmed by 7 bases and 5 bases, with 12 bases remaining between them. The CDR3 is 13 residues long.

The chain has TRBV7-6 and TRBJ1-2; the D gene is possibly TRBD1 (6 bases). The germline V gene has CDR1 SGHVS and CDR2 FNYEAQ. The V end lost 5 bases, the J end lost 2 bases, and 15 bases lay between the germline ends. The CDR3 is 15 residues long. Here the CDR3 DNA reads TGTGCCAGCAGCCCCTTACAGGGAATCAACTATGGCTACACCTTC. This encodes CASSPLQGINYGYTF.

This chain uses TRBV19 with TRBJ1-1; D is unclear. CDR1 and CDR2 (germline): LNHDA, SQIVND (reference sequence). With 0 bases removed from V and 6 bases from J, the gap between germline ends came to 11 bases. CDR3 size: 14 residues. CDR3 sequence (DNA): TGTGCCAGTAGTATAGATCAGCGAACTTCTGAAGCTTTCTTT. Protein: CASSIDQRTSEAFF.

The chain employs TRBV2 and TRBJ2-5; 8 bases are shared with TRBD2. The germline gives CDR1 SNHLY, CDR2 FYNNEI. Trimming cost V 6 bases and J 5 bases; bases outside gene matches: 5. CDR3 size: 13 residues. The CDR3 protein is CASRPSGGETQYF. Here the CDR3 DNA reads TGTGCCAGCAGACCCTCGGGAGGGGAGACCCAGTACTTC. Variable domain in full (rest from reference TRBV2 and TRBJ2-5): EPEVTQTPSHQVTQMGQEVILRCVPISNHLYFYWYRQILGQKVEFLVSFYNNEISEKSEIFDDQFSVERPDGSNFTLKIRSTKLEDSAMYFCASRPSGGETQYFGPGTRLLVL.

J is TRBJ2-2 and V is TRBV5-4, with 12 positions matching TRBD1. Trimming removed 4 bases from V and 6 bases from J; junction bases left unmatched: 4. Germline V gene data show CDR1 as SGHNT and CDR2 as YYREEE (reference sequence). The length of the CDR3 is 15 residues. CDR3 DNA: TGTGCCAGCAGCCGGGACAGGGGGCGGGCCGGGGAGCTGTTTTTT. Translation gives CASSRDRGRAGELFF.

The J gene is TRBJ2-3, the V gene TRBV5-6, with TRBD1 as a possible D gene (6 bases). The germline V gene encodes CDR1 SGHDT and CDR2 YYEEEE. CDR3 size: 14 residues. Trimming cost V 2 bases and J 0 bases, with 7 bases left between them. The CDR3 DNA sequence: TGTGCCAGCAGCTTTAGGGGGAGCACAGATACGCAGTATTTT. The encoded protein is CASSFRGSTDTQYF.

V gene TRBV30 combines with J gene TRBJ1-1, with D perhaps matching TRBD1 (5 bases). This CDR3 contains 14 residues. The germline V gene has CDR1 GTSNPN and CDR2 SVGIG (reference sequence). V was trimmed by 2 bases and J by 5 bases, leaving 15 bases between them. As DNA, the CDR3 is TGTGCCTGGAGTCGTTTCCAGGGTGAAACTGAAGCTTTCTTT. This encodes CAWSRFQGETEAFF.

V usage is TRBV5-6 and J usage is TRBJ1-2; 7 nucleotides align to TRBD1. The V gene's germline CDR1 is SGHDT and CDR2 YYEEEE. CDR3 length equals 16 residues. The trim removed 0 bases at V and 3 bases at J, leaving 8 bases unmatched. The CDR3 spells CASSLGPRTGDYGYTF. DNA for the CDR3: TGTGCCAGCAGCTTGGGCCCCCGGACAGGCGACTATGGCTACACCTTC.

This clone occurred once. The gene calls are TRBV10-3 and TRBJ2-2; 8 bases align to TRBD2. The V gene end was trimmed by 5 bases and the J gene end by 1 base; junction bases not matched to a gene: 9. This CDR3 has 17 amino acids. In germline, CDR1 is ENHRY, CDR2 SYGVKD. The CDR3 here is CAISTPWLAGNTGELFF. The CDR3 nucleotides read TGTGCCATCAGTACTCCCTGGCTAGCGGGGAACACCGGGGAGCTGTTTTTT.